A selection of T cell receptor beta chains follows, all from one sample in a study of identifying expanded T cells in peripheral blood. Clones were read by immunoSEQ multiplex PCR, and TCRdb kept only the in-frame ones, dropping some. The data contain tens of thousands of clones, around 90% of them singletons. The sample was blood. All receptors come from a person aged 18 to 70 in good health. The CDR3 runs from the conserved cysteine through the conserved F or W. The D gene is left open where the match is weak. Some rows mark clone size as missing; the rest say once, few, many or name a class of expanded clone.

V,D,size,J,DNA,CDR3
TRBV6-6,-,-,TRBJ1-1,TGTGCCTCCCAAGATATGAACACTGAAGCTTTCTTT,CASQDMNTEAFF
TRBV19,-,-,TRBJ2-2,TGTGCCAGTAGTATAAAGGGGGCGAACACCGGGGAGCTGTTTTTT,CASSIKGANTGELFF
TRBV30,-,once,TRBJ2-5,TGTGCCTGGAGTGTCGGGGCAGGGAGGGAGACCCAGTACTTC,CAWSVGAGRETQYF
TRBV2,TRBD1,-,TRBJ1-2,TGTGCCAGCAGTTTACAGGGGGTGATCGGCTACACCTTC,CASSLQGVIGYTF
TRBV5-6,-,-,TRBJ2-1,TGTGCCAGCAGCTTGGTTGGGGGCGGATACAATGAGCAGTTCTTC,CASSLVGGGYNEQFF
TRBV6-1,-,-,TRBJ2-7,TGTGCCATCCAGGGTTTCTACGAGCAGTACTTC,CAIQGFYEQYF
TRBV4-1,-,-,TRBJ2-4,TGCGCCAGCAGCCAAGATCGGGCAGGCCTAGCCAAAAACATTCAGTACTTC,CASSQDRAGLAKNIQYF
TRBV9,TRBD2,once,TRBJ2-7,TGTGCCAGCAGCGAGGGACTAGCGGGAGTTTACGAGCAGTACTTC,CASSEGLAGVYEQYF
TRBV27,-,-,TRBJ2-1,TGTGCCAGCAGTTTATTCCTCGGGACCCCCTACAATGAGCAGTTCTTC,CASSLFLGTPYNEQFF
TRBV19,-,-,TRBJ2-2,TGTGCCAGTAGTATAGAACAGGGTCGGAACACCGGGGAGCTGTTTTTT,CASSIEQGRNTGELFF
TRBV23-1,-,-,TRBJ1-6,TGCGCCAGCAGTCTGGCAGGCCCGGGTTCACCCCTCCACTTT,CASSLAGPGSPLHF
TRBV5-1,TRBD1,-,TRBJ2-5,TGCGCCAGCAGCCTCGGGACAGGGTCGGAGACCCAGTACTTC,CASSLGTGSETQYF
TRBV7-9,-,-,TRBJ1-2,TGTGCCAGCAACCGGGGGGACTATGGCTACACCTTC,CASNRGDYGYTF
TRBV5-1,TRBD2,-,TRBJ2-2,TGCGCCAGCAGCGCGCGGACTAGCGGGGGGTTGGGGACCGGGGAGCTGTTTTTT,CASSARTSGGLGTGELFF
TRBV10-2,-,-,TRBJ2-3,TGCGCCAGCAGTGTTTACTCGGGATTCACAGATACGCAGTATTTT,CASSVYSGFTDTQYF
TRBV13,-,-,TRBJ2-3,TGTGCCAGCAGCTCCTTTAGGGGGGATACGCAGTATTTT,CASSSFRGDTQYF
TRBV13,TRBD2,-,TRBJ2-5,TGTGCCAGCAGCTTTTGGACTAGCGGGAGAGGAATGGAGACCCAGTACTTC,CASSFWTSGRGMETQYF
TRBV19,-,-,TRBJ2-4,TGTGCCAGTAGTCCGGGACTTCTCCTAGGCCAGTACTTC,CASSPGLLLGQYF
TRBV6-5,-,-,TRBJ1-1,TGTGCCAGCAGGCCTACTCATGCGAACACTGAAGCTTTCTTT,CASRPTHANTEAFF
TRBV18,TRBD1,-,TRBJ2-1,TGTGCCAGCTCACCAACCGGGACAGGCGGGAATGAGCAGTTCTTC,CASSPTGTGGNEQFF
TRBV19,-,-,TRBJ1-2,TGTGCCAGTAGTATCCGCCAGGTCTATGGCTACACCTTC,CASSIRQVYGYTF
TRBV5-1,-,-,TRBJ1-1,TGCGCCAGCAGCTTAGGGGGTCAGCTTGAAGCTTTCTTT,CASSLGGQLEAFF
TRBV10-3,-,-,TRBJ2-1,TGTGCCATCCTGGACAGCCCTGACAATGAGCAGTTCTTC,CAILDSPDNEQFF
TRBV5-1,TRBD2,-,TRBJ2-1,TGCGCCAGCAGCCAACTAGCGGGACCCCTTTATGAGCAGTTCTTC,CASSQLAGPLYEQFF
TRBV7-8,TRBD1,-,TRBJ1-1,TGTGCCACCCTCAGGGGGGGACCTTTTGATTCGAACACTGAAGCTTTCTTT,CATLRGGPFDSNTEAFF
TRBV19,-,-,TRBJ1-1,TGTGCCAGTAGTATAGAGGGGGCGAACACTGAAGCTTTCTTT,CASSIEGANTEAFF
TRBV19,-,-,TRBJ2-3,TGTGCCACTACGTCGGGGGCCGCGGGGGCAGATACGCAGTATTTT,CATTSGAAGADTQYF
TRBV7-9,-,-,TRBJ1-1,TGTGCCAGCAGCTTAGCGTTAGGATCAACCCGGACTTTCTTT,CASSLALGSTRTFF
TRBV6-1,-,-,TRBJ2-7,TGTGCCAGCAGAAGGGACGGATACGAGCAGTACTTC,CASRRDGYEQYF
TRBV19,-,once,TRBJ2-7,TGTGCCAGTTCGCCGGGACGGACCTACGAGCAGTACTTC,CASSPGRTYEQYF
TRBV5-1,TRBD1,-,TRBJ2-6,TGCGCCAGCGCGTCGGACAGGGGGTCTGGGGCCAACGTCCTGACTTTC,CASASDRGSGANVLTF
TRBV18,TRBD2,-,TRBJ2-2,TGTGCCAGCTCACCCCAGGGACTAGCGGCCGGGGAGCTGTTTTTT,CASSPQGLAAGELFF
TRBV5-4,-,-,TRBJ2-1,TGTGCCAGCAGCTTGGGACAGAGCTCCTACAATGAGCAGTTCTTC,CASSLGQSSYNEQFF
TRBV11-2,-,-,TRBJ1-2,TGTGCCAGCAGCTTAGGATTGGGTAGGCACGACTATGGCTACACCTTC,CASSLGLGRHDYGYTF
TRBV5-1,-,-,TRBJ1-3,TGCGCCAGCAGCCCAACGGGGCTGGGGGACACCATATATTTT,CASSPTGLGDTIYF
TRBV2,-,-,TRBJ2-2,TGTGCCAGCAGTGAAGGAGTTGCGAACACCGGGGAGCTGTTTTTT,CASSEGVANTGELFF
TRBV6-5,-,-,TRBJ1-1,TGTGCCAGCACTCCCGGGGGGGGGAACACTGAAGCTTTCTTT,CASTPGGGNTEAFF
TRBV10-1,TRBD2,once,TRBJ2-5,TGCGCCAGCAGCGATAGCGGGGGTGAGACCCAGTACTTC,CASSDSGGETQYF
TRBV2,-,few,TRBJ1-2,TGTGCCAGCCAAACAGGAATCTATGGCTACACCTTC,CASQTGIYGYTF
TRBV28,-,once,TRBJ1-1,TGTGCCAGCAACTTACAGGTGCACACTGAAGCTTTCTTT,CASNLQVHTEAFF
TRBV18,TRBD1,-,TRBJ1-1,TGTGCCAGCTCAAGGGGGCCCAACACTGAAGCTTTCTTT,CASSRGPNTEAFF
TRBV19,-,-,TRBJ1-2,TGTGCCAGTAGTATAGACGGGGTCTATGGCTACACCTTC,CASSIDGVYGYTF
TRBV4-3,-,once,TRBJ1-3,TGCGCCAGCAGCCTCACGGGGATGGCCCGGGACACCATATATTTT,CASSLTGMARDTIYF
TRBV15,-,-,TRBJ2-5,TGTGCCACCAGCACAAGAGAGACCCAGTACTTC,CATSTRETQYF
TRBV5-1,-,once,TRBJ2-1,TGCGCCAGCAGCCCTTGGGGAAACTCCTACAATGAGCAGTTCTTC,CASSPWGNSYNEQFF
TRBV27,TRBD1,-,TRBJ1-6,TGTGCCAGCAGTTTAGCTAGGCAGGGGGCTGGTTCACCCCTCCACTTT,CASSLARQGAGSPLHF
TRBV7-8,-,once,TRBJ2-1,TGTGCCAGCAGCTTAGATATACTAGAGAGTGGCGTTTCCTACAATGAGCAGTTCTTC,CASSLDILESGVSYNEQFF
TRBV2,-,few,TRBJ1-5,TGTGCCAGCAACTTTGGAGGGTTGGGGCAGCCCCAGCATTTT,CASNFGGLGQPQHF
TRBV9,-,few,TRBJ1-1,TGTGCCAGCAGCGTAGGGGACACTGAAGCTTTCTTT,CASSVGDTEAFF
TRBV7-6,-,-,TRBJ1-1,TGTGCCAGCAGCTTAGGGGTGGAGACTGAAGCTTTCTTT,CASSLGVETEAFF
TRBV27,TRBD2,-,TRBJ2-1,TGTGCCAGCAGTGCACGAGCCGGGAGGTTTTTGGCGGATGAGCGGTTCTTC,CASSARAGRFLADERFF
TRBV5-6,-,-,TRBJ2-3,TGTGCCAGCAGCTTCGTTCAAGCAGATACGCAGTATTTT,CASSFVQADTQYF
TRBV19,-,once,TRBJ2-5,TGTGCCAGTAGTACGGGACGGCGAGAAGAGACCCAGTACTTC,CASSTGRREETQYF
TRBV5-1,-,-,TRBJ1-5,TGCGCCAGCAGCCCCGGGGGGGGCGGTCAGCCCCAGCATTTT,CASSPGGGGQPQHF
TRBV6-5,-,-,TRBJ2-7,TGTGCCAGCAGTTACGGAGGAGGGCAGAGTTACGAGCAGTACTTC,CASSYGGGQSYEQYF